The following is a T cell receptor (beta chain) sequence with its context. The target antigen is unknown. This may arise from a read error, as a much more abundant clone is one base away. Germline values: CDR1 SNHLY, CDR2 FYNNEI. The CDR3 is made up of 17 amino acids. The data belong to a study of Graves' ophthalmopathy and Graves' hyperthyroidism. Whole-study findings and limits: A roughly 80% specificity and around 89% sensitivity were achieved by a 13-signature model that separated ophthalmopathy from stable hyperthyroidism.

Scientists amplified the TCR beta CDR3 regions from RNA transcripts. The authors performed first-round RT-PCR with HTBI primers and then a second-round multiplex PCR. TCRdb ran MiXCR on the multiplex PCR reads and lists one entry per CDR3 protein. The sample records 740,000 or so distinct CDR3 sequences, roughly 40% being singletons. Exclusion covered patients with other autoimmune diseases or uncontrolled infections (as well as pregnancy or lactation). The receptor comes from an adult man with Graves' ophthalmopathy. Sequenced: peripheral blood. The gene calls are TRBV2 and TRBJ2-6, with 8 bases lining up with TRBD1. The CDR3 bases are TGTGCCAGCAGGGTGACAGGGGCAACCTCTGGGGCCAACGTCCTGGCTTTC. The encoded protein is CASRVTGATSGANVLAF.